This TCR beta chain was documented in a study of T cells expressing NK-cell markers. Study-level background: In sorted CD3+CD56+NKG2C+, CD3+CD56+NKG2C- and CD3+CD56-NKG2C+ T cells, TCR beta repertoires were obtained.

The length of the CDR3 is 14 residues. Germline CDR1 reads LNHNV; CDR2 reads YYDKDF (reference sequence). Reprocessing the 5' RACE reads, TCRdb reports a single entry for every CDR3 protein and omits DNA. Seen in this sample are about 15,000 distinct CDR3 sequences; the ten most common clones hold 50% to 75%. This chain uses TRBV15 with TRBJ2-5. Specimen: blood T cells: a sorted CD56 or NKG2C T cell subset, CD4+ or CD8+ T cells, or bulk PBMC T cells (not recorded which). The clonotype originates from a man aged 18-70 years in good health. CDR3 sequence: CATSRDPNRETQYF.